These 14 T cell receptor beta chains were all obtained from the same sample, sequenced in a study of blood T cell repertoires in COVID-19. Sequencing was performed with immunoSEQ multiplex PCR; in TCRdb, only in-frame clones are kept and a portion is missing. The table shows fewer than 250,000 clones, with around nine tenths occurring only once. The material sequenced was peripheral blood. All receptors derive from a woman between 55 and 75 years old who had recovered from COVID-19.

This clone was counted once. The rearrangement uses TRBV7-3 and TRBJ2-3, with D perhaps TRBD1 (5 bases). Trimming took 3 bases from V and 1 from J, leaving 11 bases between them. CDR1 is SGHTA and CDR2 is FQGTGA in the germline V gene. The CDR3 loop spans 15 amino acids. The CDR3 loop reads CASSLGPRGTDTQYF. The DNA for the CDR3 is TGTGCCAGCAGCTTGGGGCCCCGTGGCACAGATACGCAGTATTTT.

The chain couples TRBV19 to TRBJ1-6; D is undetermined. The CDR3 is 15 amino acids. Trimming removed 7 bases at V and 1 base at J, with 11 bases between. Germline CDR1 reads LNHDA; CDR2 reads SQIVND (reference sequence). The CDR3 DNA follows: TGTGCCAGTAACGGCCCTAGGTCCTATAATTCACCCCTCCACTTT. This sequence encodes CASNGPRSYNSPLHF.

The chain employs TRBV19 and TRBJ1-4; TRBD1 is a possible D gene (6 bases). This CDR3 comprises 17 residues. The V gene's germline CDR1 is LNHDA and CDR2 SQIVND (reference sequence). Trimming took 5 bases from V and 7 from J, leaving 23 bases between them. CDR3 protein: CASSLSLTGHRGEKLFF. CDR3 sequence (DNA): TGTGCCAGTAGTCTTTCTCTGACAGGACACCGAGGTGAAAAACTGTTTTTT.

The J gene is TRBJ2-2, the V gene TRBV4-3, with 9 bases that match TRBD2. This CDR3 has 18 amino acids. Per the germline V gene, CDR1 is LGHNA and CDR2 is YSLEER. V lost 1 base and J lost 1; bases outside the gene matches: 7. The CDR3 DNA follows: TGCGCCAGCAGCCAAGGCTCGGCGGGGGGGATGAACACCGGGGAGCTGTTTTTT. Its protein is CASSQGSAGGMNTGELFF.

This chain links TRBV5-4 with TRBJ2-1; 10 positions match TRBD1. This CDR3 region has 14 residues. Per germline, CDR1 SGHNT and CDR2 YYREEE (reference sequence). V shed 2 bases, J shed 8 bases, and the junction held 4 bases outside the gene matches. CDR3 in DNA: TGTGCCAGCAGCTTTGACAGGGGGCGTGATGAGCAGTTCTTC. Residues: CASSFDRGRDEQFF.

The rearrangement uses TRBV7-3 and TRBJ1-1; D remains ambiguous. Trimming took off 5 bases at V and 4 bases at J, with 17 bases between the two ends. This CDR3 region has 15 residues. The germline V gene has CDR1 SGHTA and CDR2 FQGTGA. The CDR3 loop is CASSPRGGSGTEAFF. CDR3 bases: TGTGCCAGCAGCCCGCGAGGAGGGTCTGGCACTGAAGCTTTCTTT.

V gene TRBV29-1 combines with J gene TRBJ2-7, with D tentatively TRBD1 (6 bases). CDR1 and CDR2 from the germline V gene are SQVTM and ANQGSEA. CDR3 length: 13 amino acids. The V end lost 5 bases, the J end lost 4 bases, and 15 bases lay between the germline ends. CDR3 residues: CSVPGTRTYEQYF. For the CDR3, the DNA is TGCAGCGTTCCCGGGACAAGGACTTACGAGCAGTACTTC.

The chain joins TRBV11-2 to TRBJ2-7; D unclear. V was trimmed by 2 bases and J by 4 bases, leaving 9 bases between them. Germline values: CDR1 SGHAT, CDR2 FQNNGV. The CDR3 has 13 amino acids. Here the CDR3 DNA reads TGTGCCAGCAGCTTATCTGCGCAATACGAGCAGTACTTC. It codes for CASSLSAQYEQYF.

This clone was counted between two and nine times. The chain carries TRBV6-5 and TRBJ1-6, with no clear D. There are 15 residues in the CDR3. CDR1 is MNHEY, CDR2 SVGAGI, per germline. V was clipped by 2 bases and J by 7 bases, with 12 bases between them. CDR3 sequence: CASSYNGRDNSPLHF. The CDR3 nucleotides read TGTGCCAGCAGTTACAACGGGAGAGACAATTCACCCCTCCACTTT.

The chain employs TRBV7-2 and TRBJ2-7; TRBD1 is a possible D gene (6 bases). Trimming pared 1 base from V and 5 bases from J, leaving 18 bases between. The CDR3 extends over 16 amino acids. Germline V gene data show CDR1 as SGHTA and CDR2 as FQGNSA. CDR3 region: CASSLGGAGVGDEQYF. CDR3 sequence (DNA): TGTGCCAGCAGCTTAGGGGGTGCAGGGGTCGGCGACGAGCAGTACTTC.

The chain joins TRBV6-2 or TRBV6-3 to TRBJ2-5; tentatively, D is TRBD1 (6 bases). The V gene's germline CDR1 is MNHEY and CDR2 SVGEGT. Between the trimmed V and J ends, which lost 4 bases and 5 bases, there was a span of 20 bases. CDR3 length equals 16 residues. The CDR3: CASSLRTGRGSETQYF. Here the CDR3 DNA reads TGTGCCAGCAGTTTGAGGACCGGCAGGGGTAGTGAGACCCAGTACTTC.

The sample holds one count of this clone. The chain has TRBV28 and TRBJ1-2, with D maybe TRBD1 (6 bases). V lost 7 bases, J lost 2 bases, and 14 bases lay in between. There are 14 residues in the CDR3. Germline V lookup: CDR1 MDHEN, CDR2 SYDVKM. The CDR3 sequence: CASTQGGGNYGYTF. For the CDR3, the DNA is TGTGCCAGCACCCAGGGAGGGGGGAACTATGGCTACACCTTC.

The rearrangement links TRBV15 to TRBJ2-2; 8 bases are a match to TRBD2. Germline V gene lookup returns CDR1 LNHNV and CDR2 YYDKDF (reference sequence). V trimming: 1 base; J trimming: 4 bases; junction bases outside the gene matches: 5. CDR3 length: 16 amino acids. This CDR3 is CATSRATGGLTGELFF. The CDR3 DNA follows: TGTGCCACCAGCAGAGCTACGGGGGGGCTCACCGGGGAGCTGTTTTTT.

The chain employs TRBV7-6 and TRBJ2-2; 12 positions agree with TRBD2. From germline, CDR1 is SGHVS and CDR2 FNYEAQ. The ends lost 4 bases at V and 0 bases at J; junction bases unmatched: 6. CDR3 size: 18 residues. The CDR3 bases are TGTGCCAGCAGCTCACGACTAGCGGGGGTCTCGAACACCGGGGAGCTGTTTTTT. Translating it yields CASSSRLAGVSNTGELFF.